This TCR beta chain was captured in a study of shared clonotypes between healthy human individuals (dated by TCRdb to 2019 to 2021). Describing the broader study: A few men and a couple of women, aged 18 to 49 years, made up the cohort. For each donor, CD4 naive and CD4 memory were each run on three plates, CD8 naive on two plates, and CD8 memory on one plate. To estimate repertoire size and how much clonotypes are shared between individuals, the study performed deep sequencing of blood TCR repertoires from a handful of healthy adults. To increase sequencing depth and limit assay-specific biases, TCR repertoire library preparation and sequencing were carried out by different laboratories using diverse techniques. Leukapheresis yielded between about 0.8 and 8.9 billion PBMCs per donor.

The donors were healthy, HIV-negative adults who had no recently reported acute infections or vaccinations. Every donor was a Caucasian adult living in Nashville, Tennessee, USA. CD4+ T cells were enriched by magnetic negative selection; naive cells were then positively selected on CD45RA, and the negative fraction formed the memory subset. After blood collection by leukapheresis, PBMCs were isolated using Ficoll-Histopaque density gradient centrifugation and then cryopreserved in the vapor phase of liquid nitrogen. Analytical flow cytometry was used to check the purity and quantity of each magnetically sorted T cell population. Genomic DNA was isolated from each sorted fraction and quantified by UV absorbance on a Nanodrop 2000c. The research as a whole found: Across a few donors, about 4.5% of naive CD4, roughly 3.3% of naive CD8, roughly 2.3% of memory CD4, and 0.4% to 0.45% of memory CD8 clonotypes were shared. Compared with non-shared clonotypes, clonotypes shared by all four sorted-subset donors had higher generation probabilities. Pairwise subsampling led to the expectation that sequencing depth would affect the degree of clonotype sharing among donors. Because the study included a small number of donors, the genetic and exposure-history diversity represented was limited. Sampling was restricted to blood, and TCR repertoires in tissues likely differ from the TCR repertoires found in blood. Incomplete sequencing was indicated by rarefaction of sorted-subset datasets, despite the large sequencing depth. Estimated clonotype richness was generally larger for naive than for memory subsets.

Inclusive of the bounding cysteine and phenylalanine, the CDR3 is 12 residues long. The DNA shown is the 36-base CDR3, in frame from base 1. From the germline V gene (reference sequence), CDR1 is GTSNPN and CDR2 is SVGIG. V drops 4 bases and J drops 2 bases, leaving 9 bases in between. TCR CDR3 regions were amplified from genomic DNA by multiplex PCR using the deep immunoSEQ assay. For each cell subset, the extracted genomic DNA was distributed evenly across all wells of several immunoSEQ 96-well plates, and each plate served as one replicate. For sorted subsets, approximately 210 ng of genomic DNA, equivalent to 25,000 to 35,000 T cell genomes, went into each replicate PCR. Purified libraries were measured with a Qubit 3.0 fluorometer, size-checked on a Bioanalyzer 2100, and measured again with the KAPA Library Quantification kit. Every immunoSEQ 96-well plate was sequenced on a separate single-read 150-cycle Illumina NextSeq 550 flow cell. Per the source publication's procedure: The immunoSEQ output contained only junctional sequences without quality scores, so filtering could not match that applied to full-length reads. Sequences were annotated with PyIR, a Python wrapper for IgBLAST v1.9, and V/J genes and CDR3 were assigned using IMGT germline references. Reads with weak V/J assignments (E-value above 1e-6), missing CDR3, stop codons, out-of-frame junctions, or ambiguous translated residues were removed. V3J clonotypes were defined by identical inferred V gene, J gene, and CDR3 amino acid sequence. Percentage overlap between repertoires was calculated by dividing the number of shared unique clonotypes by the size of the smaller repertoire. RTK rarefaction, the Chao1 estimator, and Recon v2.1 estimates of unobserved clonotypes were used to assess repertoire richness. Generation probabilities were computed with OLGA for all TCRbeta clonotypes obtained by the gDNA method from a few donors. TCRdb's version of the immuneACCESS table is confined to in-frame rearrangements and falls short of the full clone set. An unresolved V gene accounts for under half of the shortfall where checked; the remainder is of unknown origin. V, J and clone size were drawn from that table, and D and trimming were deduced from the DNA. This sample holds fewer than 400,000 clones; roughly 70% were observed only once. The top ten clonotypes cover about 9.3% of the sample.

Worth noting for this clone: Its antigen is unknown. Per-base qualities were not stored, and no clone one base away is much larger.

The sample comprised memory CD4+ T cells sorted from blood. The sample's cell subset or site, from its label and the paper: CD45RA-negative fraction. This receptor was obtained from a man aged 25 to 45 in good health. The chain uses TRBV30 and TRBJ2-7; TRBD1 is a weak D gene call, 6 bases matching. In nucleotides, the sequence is TGTGCCTGGAAACAGGGTCCCTACGAGCAGTACTTC. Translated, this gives CAWKQGPYEQYF.